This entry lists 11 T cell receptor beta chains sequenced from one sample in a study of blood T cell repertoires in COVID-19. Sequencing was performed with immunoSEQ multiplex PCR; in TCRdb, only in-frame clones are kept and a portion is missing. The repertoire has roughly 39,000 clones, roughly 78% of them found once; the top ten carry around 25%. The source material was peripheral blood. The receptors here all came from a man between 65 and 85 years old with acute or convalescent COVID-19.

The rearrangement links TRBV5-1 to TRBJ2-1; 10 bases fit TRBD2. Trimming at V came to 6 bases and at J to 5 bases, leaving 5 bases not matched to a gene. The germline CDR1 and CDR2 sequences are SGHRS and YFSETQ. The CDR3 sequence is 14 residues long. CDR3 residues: CASKRLAGNNEQFF. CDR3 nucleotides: TGCGCCAGCAAGAGACTAGCGGGTAACAATGAGCAGTTCTTC.

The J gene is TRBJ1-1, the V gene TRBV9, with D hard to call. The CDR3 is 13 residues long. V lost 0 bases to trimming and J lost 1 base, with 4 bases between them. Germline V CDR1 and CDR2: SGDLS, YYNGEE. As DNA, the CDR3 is TGTGCCAGCAGCGTAGAGCCGAACACTGAAGCTTTCTTT. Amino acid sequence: CASSVEPNTEAFF. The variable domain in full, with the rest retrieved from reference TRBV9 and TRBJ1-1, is DSGVTQTPKHLITATGQRVTLRCSPRSGDLSVYWYQQSLDQGLQFLIQYYNGEERAKGNILERFSAQQFPDLHSELNLSSLELGDSALYFCASSVEPNTEAFFGQGTRLTVV.

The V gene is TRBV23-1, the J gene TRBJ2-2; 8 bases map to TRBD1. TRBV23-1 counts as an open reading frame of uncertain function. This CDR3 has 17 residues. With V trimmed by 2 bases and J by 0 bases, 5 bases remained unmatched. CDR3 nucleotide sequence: TGCGCCAGCAGTCAAGGCCACAGGGGGACGAACACCGGGGAGCTGTTTTTT. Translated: CASSQGHRGTNTGELFF.

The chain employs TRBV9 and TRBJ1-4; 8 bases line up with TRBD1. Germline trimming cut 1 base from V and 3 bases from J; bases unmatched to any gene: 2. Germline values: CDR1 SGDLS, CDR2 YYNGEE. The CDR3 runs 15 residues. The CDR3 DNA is TGTGCCAGCAGCGTAATGACAGGGGCTAATGAAAAACTGTTTTTT. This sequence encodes CASSVMTGANEKLFF. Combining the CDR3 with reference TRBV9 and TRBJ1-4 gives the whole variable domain DSGVTQTPKHLITATGQRVTLRCSPRSGDLSVYWYQQSLDQGLQFLIQYYNGEERAKGNILERFSAQQFPDLHSELNLSSLELGDSALYFCASSVMTGANEKLFFGSGTQLSVL.

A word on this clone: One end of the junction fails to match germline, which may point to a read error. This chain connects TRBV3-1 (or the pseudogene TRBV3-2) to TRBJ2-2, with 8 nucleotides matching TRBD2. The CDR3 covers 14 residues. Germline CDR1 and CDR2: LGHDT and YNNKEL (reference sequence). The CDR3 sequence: CASNQAGVTGELFF. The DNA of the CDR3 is TGTGCCAGCAACCAAGCGGGAGTTACCGGGGAGCTGTTTTTT.

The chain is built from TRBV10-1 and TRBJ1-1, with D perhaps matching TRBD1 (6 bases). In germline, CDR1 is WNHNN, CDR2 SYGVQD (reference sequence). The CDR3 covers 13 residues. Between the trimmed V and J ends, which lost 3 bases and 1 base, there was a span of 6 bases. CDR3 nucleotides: TGCGCCAGCAGTGAACAGGGGAACACTGAAGCTTTCTTT. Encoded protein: CASSEQGNTEAFF.

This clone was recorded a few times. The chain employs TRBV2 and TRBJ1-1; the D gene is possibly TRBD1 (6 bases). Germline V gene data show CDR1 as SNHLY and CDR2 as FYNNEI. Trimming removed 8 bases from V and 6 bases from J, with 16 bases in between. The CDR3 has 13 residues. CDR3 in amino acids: CASSGLEGAEAFF. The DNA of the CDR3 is TGTGCCAGCTCCGGCCTCGAGGGGGCTGAAGCTTTCTTT.

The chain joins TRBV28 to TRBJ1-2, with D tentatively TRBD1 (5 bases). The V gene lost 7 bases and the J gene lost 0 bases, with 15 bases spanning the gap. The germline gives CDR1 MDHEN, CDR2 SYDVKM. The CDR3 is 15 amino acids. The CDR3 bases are TGTGCCAGCACCTTGGGGCCTCGAGCTAACTATGGCTACACCTTC. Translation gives CASTLGPRANYGYTF.

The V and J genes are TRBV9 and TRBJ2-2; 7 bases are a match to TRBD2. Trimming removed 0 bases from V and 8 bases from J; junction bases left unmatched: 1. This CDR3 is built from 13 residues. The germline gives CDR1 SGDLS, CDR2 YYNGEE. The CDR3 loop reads CASSVDGRGELFF. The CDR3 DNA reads TGTGCCAGCAGCGTAGACGGGAGGGGGGAGCTGTTTTTT.

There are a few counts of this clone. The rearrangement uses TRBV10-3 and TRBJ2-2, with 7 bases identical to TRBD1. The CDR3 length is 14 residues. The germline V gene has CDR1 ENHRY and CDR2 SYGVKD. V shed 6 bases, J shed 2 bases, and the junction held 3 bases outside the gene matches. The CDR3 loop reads CAISRDSNTGELFF. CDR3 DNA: TGTGCCATCAGCCGGGACAGCAACACCGGGGAGCTGTTTTTT.

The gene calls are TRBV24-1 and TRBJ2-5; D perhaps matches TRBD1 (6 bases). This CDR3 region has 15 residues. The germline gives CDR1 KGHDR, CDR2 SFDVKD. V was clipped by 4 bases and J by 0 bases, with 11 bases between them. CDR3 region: CATSEEDRNQETQYF. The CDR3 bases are TGTGCCACCAGTGAGGAGGACAGAAACCAAGAGACCCAGTACTTC.